This TCR beta chain comes out of a study of T cell changes during pregnancy in multiple sclerosis. Only in-frame clones appear in the TCRdb table, and some are missing; sequencing was by immunoSEQ multiplex PCR. Here the sample spans over 30,000 clones, roughly 89% being singletons. The V and J ends lost 1 base and 2 bases respectively, with 12 bases between them. The CDR3 covers 16 residues. Looked up from germline, CDR1 is LNHNV and CDR2 is YYDKDF (reference sequence). V is TRBV15 and J is TRBJ2-1, with a tentative D call TRBD1 (6 bases). The sequences come from CD8+ T cells from peripheral blood mononuclear cells, collected in the third trimester of pregnancy. The TCR was taken from a female donor with multiple sclerosis, enrolled in a pregnancy study. The CDR3 DNA is TGTGCCACCAGCAGAGGCGTTCAGGGGACCTACAATGAGCAGTTCTTC. Protein product: CATSRGVQGTYNEQFF.